The rows below give T cell receptor beta chains drawn from one sample of a study of T cell responses to AZD1222 COVID-19 vaccine. TCRdb keeps only in-frame clones here, not all; method: immunoSEQ multiplex PCR. Here the sample spans some 71,000 clones, about nine tenths being singletons. The specimen was peripheral blood, collected 28 days after the second AZD1222 dose. All receptors come from an adult who received the AZD1222 COVID-19 vaccine. CDR3s include the opening cysteine and the closing phenylalanine or tryptophan. Fields, in order: clone size, D gene, V gene, J gene, CDR3 protein, CDR3 DNA. D genes are given only for firm matches. Expanded clones get a size class; other rows say once, few or many, or leave the size out.

-	-	TRBV9	TRBJ2-2	CASSPSPGPGELFF	TGTGCCAGTTCCCCCTCTCCAGGGCCCGGGGAGCTGTTTTTT
-	-	TRBV12-3/TRBV12-4	TRBJ2-1	CASSLIAPEQFF	TGTGCCAGCAGCCTCATCGCCCCGGAGCAGTTCTTC
-	-	TRBV27	TRBJ2-4	CASSLGAGGSIQYF	TGTGCCAGCAGCCTTGGGGCAGGGGGGTCCATTCAGTACTTC
once	TRBD2	TRBV7-3	TRBJ2-5	CASSLVGTSRQETQYF	TGTGCCAGCAGCTTGGTGGGGACTAGTAGGCAAGAGACCCAGTACTTC
-	-	TRBV19	TRBJ1-4	CASTGLGTNEKLFF	TGTGCCAGCACAGGGTTGGGAACTAATGAAAAACTGTTTTTT
-	-	TRBV18	TRBJ2-7	CASSPRYSRSEVSSYEQYF	TGTGCCAGCTCACCTCGCTACTCTAGGAGCGAGGTGAGCTCCTACGAGCAGTACTTC
-	-	TRBV10-3	TRBJ1-2	CAISESFFPSYGYTF	TGTGCCATCAGTGAGTCCTTTTTCCCCTCCTATGGCTACACCTTC
few	TRBD1	TRBV2	TRBJ1-4	CASKGAANEKLFF	TGTGCCAGCAAGGGGGCGGCTAATGAAAAACTGTTTTTT
-	-	TRBV24-1	TRBJ2-1	CATSGDYNEQFF	TGTGCCACCAGCGGGGATTACAATGAGCAGTTCTTC
-	-	TRBV6-1	TRBJ1-4	CASSELYEKLFF	TGTGCCAGCAGTGAACTATACGAAAAACTGTTTTTT
-	TRBD1	TRBV19	TRBJ2-1	CASSIATGGTEQFF	TGTGCCAGTAGTATAGCGACAGGGGGCACTGAGCAGTTCTTC
-	-	TRBV9	TRBJ2-1	CASSVGLQRGYNEQFF	TGTGCCAGCAGCGTAGGGCTCCAGAGGGGATACAATGAGCAGTTCTTC
-	TRBD1	TRBV4-3	TRBJ2-7	CASSAGTGAYEQYF	TGCGCCAGCAGCGCCGGGACAGGAGCCTACGAGCAGTACTTC
-	-	TRBV28	TRBJ2-7	CASSSKPYEQYF	TGTGCCAGCAGCTCGAAGCCCTACGAGCAGTACTTC
-	-	TRBV18	TRBJ1-1	CASSGPVNTEAFF	TGTGCCAGCTCGGGGCCCGTGAACACTGAAGCTTTCTTT
-	-	TRBV5-1	TRBJ1-1	CASSPVVGGPEAFF	TGCGCCAGCAGCCCGGTTGTTGGGGGACCCGAAGCTTTCTTT
-	TRBD2	TRBV7-2	TRBJ2-7	CASSRSGSSYEQYF	TGTGCCAGCAGTCGTAGCGGGAGTTCCTACGAGCAGTACTTC
-	-	TRBV5-6	TRBJ1-6	CASSLTSDSPLHF	TGTGCCAGCAGCTTAACCTCCGATTCACCCCTCCACTTT
-	TRBD2	TRBV5-6	TRBJ2-1	CASGRGDEQFF	TGTGCCAGCGGTCGGGGGGATGAGCAGTTCTTC
once	TRBD2	TRBV19	TRBJ2-3	CASKSGRGADTQYF	TGTGCCAGTAAGAGCGGGAGGGGGGCAGATACGCAGTATTTT
-	-	TRBV12-5	TRBJ1-1	CASGLGAGVNTEAFF	TGTGCTAGTGGTTTGGGGGCAGGGGTGAACACTGAAGCTTTCTTT
-	-	TRBV5-1	TRBJ2-2	CASSPTFTGELFF	TGCGCCAGCAGCCCGACGTTCACCGGGGAGCTGTTTTTT
-	-	TRBV7-9	TRBJ2-5	CASSLGDFPQYF	TGTGCCAGCAGCTTGGGGGACTTTCCCCAGTACTTC
-	-	TRBV2	TRBJ1-4	CASRPGHSNEKLFF	TGTGCCAGCAGGCCGGGACATTCTAATGAAAAACTGTTTTTT
-	TRBD2	TRBV12-5	TRBJ2-5	CASGPPGGRETQYF	TGTGCTAGTGGTCCCCCTGGCGGGAGAGAGACCCAGTACTTC
-	-	TRBV5-1	TRBJ2-5	CASSSGQETQYF	TGCGCCAGCAGCTCGGGACAAGAGACCCAGTACTTC
few	TRBD1	TRBV6-5	TRBJ1-5	CASSPAGGPQHF	TGTGCCAGCAGCCCGGCAGGGGGGCCCCAGCATTTT